What follows is one TCR beta chain and its context. Clones were sequenced by immunoSEQ multiplex PCR, and TCRdb holds only the in-frame ones, with some missing. This table has some 2,500,000 clones, about nine tenths appearing once. These data belong to a study of shared clonotypes between healthy human individuals. CDR1 is SGHRS, CDR2 YFSETQ, per germline. V was cut by 0 bases and J by 3 bases, with 13 bases left in between. This CDR3 is 15 amino acids long. The rearrangement joins TRBV5-1 to TRBJ2-7; a weak D match, TRBD2 (5 bases). The sequence was collected from a man aged 18 to 29 in good health. Some clones in this sample may be carry-over from other donors' samples. Sequencing was carried out using naive CD4+ T cells from PBMCs. As to subset: CD45RA+ positively selected. This chain's CDR3 is CASSLGGSGNYEQYF. For the CDR3, the DNA is TGCGCCAGCAGCTTGGGAGGCAGCGGTAACTACGAGCAGTACTTC.